These T cell receptor beta chains were read from a single sample in a study of blood T cell repertoires in COVID-19. The method was immunoSEQ multiplex PCR; TCRdb's version includes in-frame clones alone and lacks a portion of them. The sample yields roughly 280,000 clones, approximately 87% seen once. Sample: peripheral blood. These receptors originate from a man in his sixties who had recovered from COVID-19. The CDR3 runs from the conserved cysteine through the conserved F or W. A D gene is named only where the DNA matches it firmly.

v_gene	j_gene	d_gene	CDR3aa	CDR3nt
TRBV6-5	TRBJ2-7	-	CASSYSAGSSYEQYF	TGTGCCAGCAGTTACTCGGCAGGATCATCCTACGAGCAGTACTTC
TRBV14	TRBJ1-1	TRBD1	CASSTLTGGTEAFF	TGTGCCAGCAGCACCCTGACAGGGGGGACTGAAGCTTTCTTT
TRBV19	TRBJ2-1	-	CASSKQGGYGLDEQFF	TGTGCCAGTAGTAAACAGGGTGGGTATGGTTTGGATGAGCAGTTCTTC
TRBV13	TRBJ1-4	TRBD1	CASSVRTGLATNEKLFF	TGTGCCAGCAGCGTCCGGACAGGGCTCGCAACTAATGAAAAACTGTTTTTT
TRBV18	TRBJ2-7	TRBD1	CASSPKTGGEQYF	TGTGCCAGCTCACCAAAGACAGGGGGCGAGCAGTACTTC
TRBV10-2	TRBJ2-5	-	CASSEFRTQGTQYF	TGCGCCAGCAGTGAATTCCGGACACAGGGTACCCAGTACTTC
TRBV14	TRBJ2-5	TRBD1	CASSQGGQGRKTQYF	TGTGCCAGCAGCCAAGGCGGACAGGGGAGGAAGACCCAGTACTTC
TRBV6-6	TRBJ2-5	TRBD2	CASSRAGLAGSPQETQYF	TGTGCCAGCAGTCGGGCGGGACTAGCGGGCTCCCCCCAAGAGACCCAGTACTTC
TRBV5-6	TRBJ1-6	TRBD1	CASSPAGQGDSPLHF	TGTGCCAGCAGCCCTGCGGGACAGGGAGATTCACCCCTCCACTTT
TRBV19	TRBJ2-7	-	CASSRGSNEQYF	TGTGCCAGTAGCAGGGGTAGCAACGAGCAGTACTTC